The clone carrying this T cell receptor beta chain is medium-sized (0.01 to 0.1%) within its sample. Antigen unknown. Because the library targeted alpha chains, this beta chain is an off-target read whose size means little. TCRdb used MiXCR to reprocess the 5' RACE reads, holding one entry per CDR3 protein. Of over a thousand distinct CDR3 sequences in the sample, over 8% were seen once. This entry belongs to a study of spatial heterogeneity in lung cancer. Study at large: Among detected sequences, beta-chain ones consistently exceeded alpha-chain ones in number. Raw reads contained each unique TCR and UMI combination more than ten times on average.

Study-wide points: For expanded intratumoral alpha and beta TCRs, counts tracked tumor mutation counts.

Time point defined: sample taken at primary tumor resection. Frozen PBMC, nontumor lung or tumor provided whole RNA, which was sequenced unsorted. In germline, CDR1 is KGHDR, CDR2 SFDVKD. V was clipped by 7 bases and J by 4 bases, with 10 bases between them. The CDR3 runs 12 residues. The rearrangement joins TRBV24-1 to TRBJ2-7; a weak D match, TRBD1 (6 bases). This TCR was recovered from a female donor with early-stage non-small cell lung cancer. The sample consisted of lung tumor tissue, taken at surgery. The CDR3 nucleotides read TGTGCCACCAGAGGACAGCCGTACGAGCAGTACTTC. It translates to CATRGQPYEQYF.